This TCR beta chain is drawn from a study of cytomegalovirus exposure and HLA in healthy donors. The overall study: HLA-typed donors were the source of roughly 80 million unique TCRs held in an early data release.

Study results and limitations: In a later analysis, HLA-associated beta chains showed higher expansion and lower generation probabilities than comparable chains.

V gave up 0 bases and J gave up 2 bases, with 8 bases separating them. Germline CDR1 SGHTA, CDR2 FQGTGA. The CDR3 runs to 15 residues. Samples came from healthy bone marrow donors. Concerning this clone: Its antigen is still unknown.

60 Vbeta and 13 Jbeta primers were used in PCR. Sequencing used immunoSEQ multiplex PCR; TCRdb keeps in-frame clones, though not all of them. This table holds over 120,000 clones, less than 85% found once. The sample comprised PBMCs. This TCR was recovered from a woman between 55 and 75 years old in good health and CMV-seropositive. V gene TRBV7-3 combines with J gene TRBJ1-5; D perhaps matches TRBD1 (5 bases). In DNA, the CDR3 is TGTGCCAGCAGCTTAACGGGGCAGGGCAATCAGCCCCAGCATTTT. As protein: CASSLTGQGNQPQHF.